A selection of T cell receptor beta chains follows, all from one sample in a study of T-cell reconstitution after alpha-beta-depleted transplantation in children. TCRdb processed the PCR reads anew with MiXCR; each CDR3 protein has one entry. The sample holds more than 200,000 distinct CDR3 sequences, about 23% seen once. Specimen: PBMCs, collected before TCRalphabeta/CD19-depleted stem cell transplant. The receptors here all came from a girl between 2 and 10 years old with Fanconi anemia, due to receive a stem cell transplant. The CDR3 runs from the conserved cysteine through the conserved F or W. A D gene is named only where the DNA matches it firmly. Rows give clone size only sometimes, using once, few, many, or a class for an expanded clone.

j_call	d_call	v_call	clone_size	cdr3_nt	cdr3_aa
TRBJ2-5	.	TRBV7-2	many	TGTGCCAGCAGCTTAGGTAGATTGGAGACCCAGTACTTC	CASSLGRLETQYF
TRBJ2-7	TRBD2	TRBV7-9	.	TGTGCCAGCAGCTTATATAGCGGGAGCAACGAGCAGTACTTC	CASSLYSGSNEQYF
TRBJ2-7	TRBD2	TRBV9	few	TGTGCCAGCAGCCCCAGTAGCGGGGAGTGGTACGAGCAGTACTTC	CASSPSSGEWYEQYF
TRBJ2-7	TRBD2	TRBV20-1	.	TGCAGTGCTTGGGCCGGGAGGTACGAGCAGTACTTC	CSAWAGRYEQYF
TRBJ1-5	.	TRBV2	.	TGTGCCAGCAGTGAGGGTGTGGGCAATCAGCCCCAGCATTTT	CASSEGVGNQPQHF
TRBJ2-5	.	TRBV7-2	many	TGTGCCAGCAGCTTAATTATGGGGCCAGAGACCCAGTACTTC	CASSLIMGPETQYF
TRBJ2-7	TRBD2	TRBV20-1	many	TGCAGTGCCGCAACCGGGACTAGCGGTGGGGAGCAGTACTTC	CSAATGTSGGEQYF
TRBJ2-3	.	TRBV28	.	TGTGCCAGCAGTTTAACGGTTCCTAGCACAGATACGCAGTATTTT	CASSLTVPSTDTQYF
TRBJ1-1	.	TRBV29-1	few	TGCAGCGTTGCCCAGGGATTGAGGGGCACTGAAGCTTTCTTT	CSVAQGLRGTEAFF
TRBJ2-7	TRBD1	TRBV20-1	.	TGCAGTGCTAGCGACAGGGCCTACGAGCAGTACTTC	CSASDRAYEQYF
TRBJ1-1	.	TRBV5-1	many	TGCGCCAGTAAAAGGGGGTGGGACACTGAAGCTTTCTTT	CASKRGWDTEAFF
TRBJ2-1	TRBD2	TRBV19	.	TGTGCCAGTAGTACGACTCGACTAGCGGGAGATACGTTCTTC	CASSTTRLAGDTFF
TRBJ2-1	TRBD1	TRBV29-1	.	TGCAGCGTTGGGGACAGGGGGTTTTACAATGAGCAGTTCTTC	CSVGDRGFYNEQFF
TRBJ2-7	.	TRBV7-8	many	TGTGCCAGCAGCCTTCTTCGACAGGCCTACGAGCAGTACTTC	CASSLLRQAYEQYF
TRBJ2-1	.	TRBV10-3	.	TGTGCCATCAGGGACGCTCCCTACAATGAGCAGTTCTTC	CAIRDAPYNEQFF
TRBJ2-7	TRBD2	TRBV20-1	.	TGCAGCATAGCGGGAGTTAACGAGCAGTACTTC	CSIAGVNEQYF
TRBJ2-7	.	TRBV2	few	TGTGCCAGCAGTGAAGCGGTAGCCTACGAGCAGTACTTC	CASSEAVAYEQYF
TRBJ2-2	.	TRBV29-1	many	TGCAGCGTTGTCAAGCGCCCGAACACCGGGGAGCTGTTTTTT	CSVVKRPNTGELFF
TRBJ2-3	.	TRBV20-1	.	TGCAGTGCTAACAAAGCGAGAGGGGCAGATACGCAGTATTTT	CSANKARGADTQYF
TRBJ1-2	.	TRBV20-1	few	TGCAGTGCTAGTGCTTTAAGTTATGGCTACACCTTC	CSASALSYGYTF
TRBJ1-1	.	TRBV10-3	many	TGTGCCATCAGAGGAACAGGGATTCTCAACACTGAAGCTTTCTTT	CAIRGTGILNTEAFF
TRBJ2-1	TRBD1	TRBV7-6	.	TGTGCCAGCAGCCCACGGGACAGGGGGATCAATGAGCAGTTCTTC	CASSPRDRGINEQFF
TRBJ1-5	.	TRBV20-1	.	TGCAGTGCTACGGCCATTGGGGGTAGCTATAGCAATCAGCCCCAGCATTTT	CSATAIGGSYSNQPQHF
TRBJ2-5	.	TRBV29-1	many	TGCAGCGTTGGGGAGCATGGGACTTCCCCGGAGACCCAGTACTTC	CSVGEHGTSPETQYF
TRBJ2-7	TRBD2	TRBV20-1	few	TGCAGTGCTAGTGGCGGGACTAGCTACGAGCAGTACTTC	CSASGGTSYEQYF
TRBJ2-7	.	TRBV5-1	.	TGCGCCAGCAGCTATTCTCGAACTGGACAGGGAGGGGTCTACGAGCAGTACTTC	CASSYSRTGQGGVYEQYF
TRBJ2-7	.	TRBV7-9	.	TGTGCCAGCAGCCCCCCAGCGGCAGGCTACGAGCAGTACTTC	CASSPPAAGYEQYF